This TCR beta chain comes out of a study of blood T cell repertoires in COVID-19. Study-wide background: Acute and convalescent COVID-19 specimens originated in the United States, Italy and Spain. T cells, B-cell-depleted T cells, or PBMCs provided the cDNA or gDNA that served as material.

Authors' data handling: Amplification from reference gene primers served as the basis for estimated nucleated cell counts. The repertoire was sequenced with immunoSEQ multiplex PCR; TCRdb's copy has only in-frame clones and lacks some. D and trimming were read from the DNA, whereas the V and J calls and clone size are those reported in that table. Of 240,000 or so clones in the sample, roughly 83% were seen once. The source of this sequence is a woman at least 80 years old with acute or convalescent COVID-19. The material sequenced was peripheral blood.

CDR3 DNA: TGTGCCAGCAGCCCGGGCGGGCTAGCCCGCAGTGTGTACACCGGGGAGCTGTTTTTT. It specifies CASSPGGLARSVYTGELFF. V usage is TRBV5-6 and J usage is TRBJ2-2, with a tentative D call TRBD2 (5 bases). Trimming left V 4 bases short and J 3 bases short, with 25 bases between. The CDR3 has 19 residues. CDR1 is SGHDT, CDR2 YYEEEE, per germline.